This T cell receptor (beta chain) was identified in a study of CD39 and CD103 CD8 tumor-infiltrating T cells. This table comes from immunoSEQ multiplex PCR, and its TCRdb copy is limited to in-frame clones, with some not included. The sample carries approximately 5,000 clones, just over 70% recorded once. Germline CDR1 reads LGHNA; CDR2 reads YNFKEQ. V gave up 0 bases and J gave up 4 bases, with 17 bases separating them. CDR3 length equals 17 residues. The sequencing input was CD8+ T cells sorted from blood. Subset of the sample: total memory CD8 T cells (CD45RA-CCR7+/-) from blood or uninvolved lymph node. The sequence came from a human donor with head and neck squamous cell carcinoma. The rearrangement links TRBV4-2 to TRBJ2-3; perhaps TRBD1 as D (5 bases). CDR3 sequence: CASSQDPPGSEADTQYF. CDR3 sequence (DNA): TGTGCCAGCAGCCAAGATCCCCCAGGGTCTGAAGCAGATACGCAGTATTTT.